Sequencing of this TCR beta chain was carried out in a study of cytomegalovirus exposure and HLA in healthy donors. Study-wide context: Among the 300 to 500 genotyped donors, 65% to 90% were placed in the Caucasian-associated ancestry cluster. Study observations and caveats: TCR beta sequences reportedly predicted most subjects' HLA-A and HLA-B alleles accurately.

Each of the donors was a healthy bone marrow donor. The CDR3 is 14 residues long. With V trimmed by 10 bases and J by 5 bases, 11 bases remained unmatched. CDR1 MNHEY and CDR2 SVGAGI come from the germline V gene. On this clone itself: Antigen: not known.

With 60 Vbeta and 13 Jbeta primers, the PCR was carried out. This table comes from immunoSEQ multiplex PCR, and its TCRdb copy is limited to in-frame clones, with some not included. Among 150,000 to 200,000 clones listed, approximately 77% were seen once. The receptor's source is a male donor in good health and CMV-seropositive. Sequencing was done on a sample of PBMCs. This chain uses TRBV6-5 with TRBJ2-7; 10 nucleotides agree with TRBD1. The DNA of the CDR3 is TGTGCCACCCTGGACAGGGGGATGAACCACGAGCAGTACTTC. Translating it yields CATLDRGMNHEQYF.